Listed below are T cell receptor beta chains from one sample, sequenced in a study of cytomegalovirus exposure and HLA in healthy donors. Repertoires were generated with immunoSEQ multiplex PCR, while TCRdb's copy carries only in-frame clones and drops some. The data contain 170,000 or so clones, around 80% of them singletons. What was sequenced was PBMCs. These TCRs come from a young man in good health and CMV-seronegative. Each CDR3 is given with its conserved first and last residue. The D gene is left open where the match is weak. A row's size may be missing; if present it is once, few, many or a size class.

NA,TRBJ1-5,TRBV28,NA,TGTGCCACCTCCCAACAGGGTTTGGGCAATCAGCCCCAGCATTTT,CATSQQGLGNQPQHF
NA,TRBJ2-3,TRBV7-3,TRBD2,TGTGCCAGCAGCCCCGCCGGGGGGGATACGCAGTATTTT,CASSPAGGDTQYF
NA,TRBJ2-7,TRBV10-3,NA,TGTGCCATCAAGAGGGAGAACTCCTACGAGCAGTACTTC,CAIKRENSYEQYF
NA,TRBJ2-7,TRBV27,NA,TGTGCCAGCAGTTTCGTTAGGAGTAGGTACGAGCAGTACTTC,CASSFVRSRYEQYF
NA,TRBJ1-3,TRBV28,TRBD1,TGTGCCAGCAGCAGGACAGGGGGCTTAGGAGGAGGAAACACCATATATTTT,CASSRTGGLGGGNTIYF
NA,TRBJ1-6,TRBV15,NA,TGTGCCTCCACAAGGGGGTCCTCCTATAATTCACCCCTCCACTTT,CASTRGSSYNSPLHF
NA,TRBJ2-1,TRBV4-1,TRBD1,TGCGCCAGCAGCCAGGCCCACCGGGACAGGGGTTCGGTCAATGAGCAGTTCTTC,CASSQAHRDRGSVNEQFF
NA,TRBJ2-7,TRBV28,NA,TGTGCCAGCAGTTTTAACTCCTACGAGCAGTACTTC,CASSFNSYEQYF
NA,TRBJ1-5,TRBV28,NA,TGTGCCAGCAGCTACAGGGCCCTAGCCGATCAGCCCCAGCATTTT,CASSYRALADQPQHF
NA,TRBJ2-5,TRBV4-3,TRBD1,TGCGCCAGCAGCCTCCGGGACAGGGAGCAAGAGACCCAGTACTTC,CASSLRDREQETQYF
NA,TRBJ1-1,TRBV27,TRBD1,TGTGCCAGCAGCCACAGGGGGAACACTGAAGCTTTCTTT,CASSHRGNTEAFF
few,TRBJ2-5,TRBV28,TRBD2,TGTGCCAGCAGTGGGCGGGAGGGCCGAGAGACCCAGTACTTC,CASSGREGRETQYF
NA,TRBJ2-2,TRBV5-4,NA,TGTGCCAGCAGCTTTGGGGGCGGGAGAAGGACCGGGGAGCTGTTTTTT,CASSFGGGRRTGELFF
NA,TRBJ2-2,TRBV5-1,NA,TGCGCCAGCACCCTAGCGAACCCCACGGGCACCGGGGAGCTGTTTTTT,CASTLANPTGTGELFF
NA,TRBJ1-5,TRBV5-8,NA,TGTGCCAGCAGGAGGCCAGTTAGCAATCAGCCCCAGCATTTT,CASRRPVSNQPQHF
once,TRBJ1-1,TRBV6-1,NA,TGTGCCAGCAGTTCGACAATACAGGGAGACACTGAAGCTTTCTTT,CASSSTIQGDTEAFF
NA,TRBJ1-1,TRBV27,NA,TGTGCCAGCAGTCCCCCCCCAGTCTTGAACACTGAAGCTTTCTTT,CASSPPPVLNTEAFF
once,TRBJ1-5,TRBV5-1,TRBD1,TGCGCCAGCAGCTTGGGTCCGGGACAGGGGGCCTTACAGCCCCAGCATTTT,CASSLGPGQGALQPQHF
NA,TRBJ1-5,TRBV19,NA,TGTGCCAGTAGTCAAGGGCAGGGAAGTCAGCCCCAGCATTTT,CASSQGQGSQPQHF
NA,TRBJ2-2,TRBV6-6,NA,TGTGCCAGCAGTTACTCGAGCGAGAGGGAGCTGTTTTTT,CASSYSSERELFF
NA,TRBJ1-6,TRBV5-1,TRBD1,TGCGCCAGCAGGACCGTGGACAGGGTATTTTCTTCACCCCTCCACTTT,CASRTVDRVFSSPLHF
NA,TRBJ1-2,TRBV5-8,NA,TGTGCCAGCAGCCCCAGGGGCTACTATGGCTACACCTTC,CASSPRGYYGYTF
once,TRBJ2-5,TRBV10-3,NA,TGTGCCATCAACCAGAACCCTTCCGACCAAGAGACCCAGTACTTC,CAINQNPSDQETQYF
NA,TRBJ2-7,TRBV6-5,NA,TGTGCCAGCAGTTACCCAGGGAACTACGAGCAGTACTTC,CASSYPGNYEQYF
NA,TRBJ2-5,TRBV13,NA,TGTGCCAGCAGCCCCCGCACTAGACGTACCGCAGAGACCCAGTACTTC,CASSPRTRRTAETQYF
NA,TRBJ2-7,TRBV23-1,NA,TGCGCCAGCAGTCATCCCCAGGGCTACGAGCAGTACTTC,CASSHPQGYEQYF
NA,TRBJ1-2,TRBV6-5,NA,TGTGCCAGCAGAGCCCGAGGGAAGTATGGCTACACCTTC,CASRARGKYGYTF
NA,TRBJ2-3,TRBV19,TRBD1,TGTGCCAGTAGTGTGGGGACAGCCGCGGATACGCAGTATTTT,CASSVGTAADTQYF
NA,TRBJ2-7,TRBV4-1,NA,TGCGCCAGCAGCCTCGGGACTCTTTCCTACGAGCAGTACTTC,CASSLGTLSYEQYF
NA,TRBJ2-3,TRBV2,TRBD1,TGTGCCAGCAACCCCGGACAGGGAAGCACAGATACGCAGTATTTT,CASNPGQGSTDTQYF
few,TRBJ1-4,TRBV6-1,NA,TGTGCCAGCAGCGGGGGGGGGACGGGGGCGGAAAAACTGTTTTTT,CASSGGGTGAEKLFF
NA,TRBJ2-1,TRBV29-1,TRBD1,TGCAGCGCTGGGACAGGGAGAGGGCATGAGCAGTTCTTC,CSAGTGRGHEQFF
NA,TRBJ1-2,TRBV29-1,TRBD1,TGCAGCGCCTCCGGGACAGGGTCCGCCTATGGCTACACCTTC,CSASGTGSAYGYTF
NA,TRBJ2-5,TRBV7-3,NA,TGTGCCAGCAGCTTTCAGGGTCGTCAAGAGACCCAGTACTTC,CASSFQGRQETQYF
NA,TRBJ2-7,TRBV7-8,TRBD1,TGTGCCAGCAGCCGTGGGGGACAGGCCCACTACGAGCAGTACTTC,CASSRGGQAHYEQYF
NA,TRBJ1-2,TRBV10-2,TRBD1,TGCGCCAAAATAGGACAGGGGGCAGGAGGCTACACCTTC,CAKIGQGAGGYTF
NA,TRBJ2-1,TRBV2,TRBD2,TGTGCCAGCAGTGGTCAAGCGGGGGTGGGTGAGCAGTTCTTC,CASSGQAGVGEQFF
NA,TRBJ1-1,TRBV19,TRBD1,TGTGCCAGCGACAGGGTCGGCACTGAAGCTTTCTTT,CASDRVGTEAFF
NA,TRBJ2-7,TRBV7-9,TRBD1,TGTGCCAGCAGCACACCACGGACAGGGGACAACGAGCAGTACTTC,CASSTPRTGDNEQYF
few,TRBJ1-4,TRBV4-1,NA,TGCGCCAGCAGCCAGGACAGACGACCCGAAAAACTGTTTTTT,CASSQDRRPEKLFF
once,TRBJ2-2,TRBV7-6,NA,TGTGCCAGCAGTCCAGAAGGGACGGCACGGGAGAGCGGGGAGCTGTTTTTT,CASSPEGTARESGELFF